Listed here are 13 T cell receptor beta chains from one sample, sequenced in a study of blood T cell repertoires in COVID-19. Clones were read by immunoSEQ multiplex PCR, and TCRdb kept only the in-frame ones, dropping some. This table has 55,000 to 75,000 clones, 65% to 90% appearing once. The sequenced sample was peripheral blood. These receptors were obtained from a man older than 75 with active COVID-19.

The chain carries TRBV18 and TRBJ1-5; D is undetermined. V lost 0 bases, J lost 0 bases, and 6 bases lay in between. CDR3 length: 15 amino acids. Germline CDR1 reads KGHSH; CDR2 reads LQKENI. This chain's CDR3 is CASSPPGSSNQPQHF. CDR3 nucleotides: TGTGCCAGCTCACCACCGGGCAGTAGCAATCAGCCCCAGCATTTT.

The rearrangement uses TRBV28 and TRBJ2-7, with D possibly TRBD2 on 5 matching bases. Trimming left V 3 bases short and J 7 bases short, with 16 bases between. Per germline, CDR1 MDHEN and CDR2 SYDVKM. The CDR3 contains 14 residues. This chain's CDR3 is CASSFLPGSREQYF. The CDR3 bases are TGTGCCAGCAGTTTCCTCCCGGGATCGAGGGAGCAGTACTTC. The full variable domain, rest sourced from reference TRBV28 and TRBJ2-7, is DVKVTQSSRYLVKRTGEKVFLECVQDMDHENMFWYRQDPGLGLRLIYFSYDVKMKEKGDIPEGYSVSREKKERFSLILESASTNQTSMYLCASSFLPGSREQYFGPGTRLTVT.

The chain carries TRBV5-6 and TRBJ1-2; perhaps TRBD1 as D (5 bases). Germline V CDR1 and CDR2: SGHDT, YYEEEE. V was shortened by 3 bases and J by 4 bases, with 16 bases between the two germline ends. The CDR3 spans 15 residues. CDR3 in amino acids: CASSSQGALLYGYTF. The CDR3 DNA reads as TGTGCCAGCAGCTCGCAGGGCGCGCTCCTCTATGGCTACACCTTC. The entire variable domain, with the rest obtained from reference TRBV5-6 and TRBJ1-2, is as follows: DAGVTQSPTHLIKTRGQQVTLRCSPKSGHDTVSWYQQALGQGPQFIFQYYEEEERQRGNFPDRFSGHQFPNYSSELNVNALLLGDSALYLCASSSQGALLYGYTFGSGTRLTVV.

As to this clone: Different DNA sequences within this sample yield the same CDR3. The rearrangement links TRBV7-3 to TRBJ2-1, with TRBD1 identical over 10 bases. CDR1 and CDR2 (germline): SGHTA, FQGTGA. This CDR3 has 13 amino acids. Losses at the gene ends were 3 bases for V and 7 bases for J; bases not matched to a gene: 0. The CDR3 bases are TGTGCCAGCAGCTTGGACAGGGGGAATGAGCAGTTCTTC. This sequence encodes CASSLDRGNEQFF.

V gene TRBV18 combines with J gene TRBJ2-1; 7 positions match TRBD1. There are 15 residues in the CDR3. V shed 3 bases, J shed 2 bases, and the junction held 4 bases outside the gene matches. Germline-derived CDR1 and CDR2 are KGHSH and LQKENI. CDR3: CASSPGQTTYNEQFF. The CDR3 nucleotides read TGTGCCAGCTCACCGGGACAGACAACCTACAATGAGCAGTTCTTC.

The DNA of the CDR3 is TGTGCCAGCAGCCAAGTTAGGCAGAGGTCGAACACCGGGGAGCTGTTTTTT. Its translation: CASSQVRQRSNTGELFF. V is TRBV3-1 (or the pseudogene TRBV3-2) and J is TRBJ2-2; the D is unclear. This CDR3 has 17 residues. The V end was cut by 1 base, the J end by 0 bases, with 12 bases between. From germline, CDR1 is LGHDT and CDR2 YNNKEL (reference sequence).

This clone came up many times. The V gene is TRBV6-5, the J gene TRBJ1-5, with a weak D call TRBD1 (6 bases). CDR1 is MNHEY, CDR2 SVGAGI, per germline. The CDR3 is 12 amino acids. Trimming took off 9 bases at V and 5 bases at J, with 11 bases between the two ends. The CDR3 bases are TGTGCCAGTAGGGACACCTATCAGCCCCAGCATTTT. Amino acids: CASRDTYQPQHF.

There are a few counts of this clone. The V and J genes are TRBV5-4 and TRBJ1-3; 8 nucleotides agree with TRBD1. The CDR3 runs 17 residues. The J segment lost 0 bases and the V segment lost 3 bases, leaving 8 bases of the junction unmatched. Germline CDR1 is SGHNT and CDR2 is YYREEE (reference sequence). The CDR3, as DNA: TGTGCCAGCAGCTCAGCAGGGGGCTCGGGCTCTGGAAACACCATATATTTT. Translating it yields CASSSAGGSGSGNTIYF.

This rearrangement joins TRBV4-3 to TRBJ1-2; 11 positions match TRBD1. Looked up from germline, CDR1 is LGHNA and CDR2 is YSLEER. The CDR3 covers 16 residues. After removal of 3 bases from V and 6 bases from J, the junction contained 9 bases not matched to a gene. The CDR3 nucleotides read TGCGCCAGCAGCCATCAGAGGGACAGGGGGGTCCATGGCTACACCTTC. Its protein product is CASSHQRDRGVHGYTF.

CDR3 DNA: TGTGCCAGCAGTTTCATTGACGAGCAGTACTTC. This translates into CASSFIDEQYF. The chain joins TRBV28 to TRBJ2-7; D is unresolved. The V end was cut by 3 bases, the J end by 5 bases, with 5 bases between. This CDR3 comprises 11 residues. The V gene's germline CDR1 is MDHEN and CDR2 SYDVKM.

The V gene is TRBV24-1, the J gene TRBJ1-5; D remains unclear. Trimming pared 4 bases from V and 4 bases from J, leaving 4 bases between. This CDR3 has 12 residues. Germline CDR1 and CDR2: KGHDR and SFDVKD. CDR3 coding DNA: TGTGCCACCAGTGACCTGAATCAGCCCCAGCATTTT. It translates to CATSDLNQPQHF.

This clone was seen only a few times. The CDR3 loop reads CASSIYGGYEQYF. For the CDR3, the DNA is TGTGCCAGTAGTATTTACGGAGGCTACGAGCAGTACTTC. The chain joins TRBV19 to TRBJ2-7; possibly TRBD2 for D (5 bases). CDR3 length: 13 residues. Trimming stripped 3 bases from V and 3 bases from J, with 9 bases between. The germline V gene encodes CDR1 LNHDA and CDR2 SQIVND (reference sequence).

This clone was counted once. The CDR3 reads CASSDRPGNTIYF. The CDR3 region has the DNA TGTGCCAGCAGTGACAGACCTGGAAACACCATATATTTT. This chain uses TRBV28 with TRBJ1-3, with D possibly matching TRBD1 (5 bases). The CDR3 contains 13 residues. Germline CDR1 and CDR2: MDHEN and SYDVKM. Trimming stripped 5 bases from V and 2 bases from J, with 7 bases between.